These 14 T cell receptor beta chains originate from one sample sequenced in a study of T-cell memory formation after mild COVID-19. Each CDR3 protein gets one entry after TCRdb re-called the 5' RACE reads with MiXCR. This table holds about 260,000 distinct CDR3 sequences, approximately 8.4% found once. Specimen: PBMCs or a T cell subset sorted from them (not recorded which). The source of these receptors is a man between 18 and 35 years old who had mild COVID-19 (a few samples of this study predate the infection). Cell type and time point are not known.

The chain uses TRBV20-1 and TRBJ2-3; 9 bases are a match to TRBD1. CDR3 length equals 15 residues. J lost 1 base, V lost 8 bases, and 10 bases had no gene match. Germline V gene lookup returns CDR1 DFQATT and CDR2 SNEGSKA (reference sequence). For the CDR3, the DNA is TGCAGTTCCTGGACCCGGGACAGGGGCACAGATACGCAGTATTTT. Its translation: CSSWTRDRGTDTQYF.

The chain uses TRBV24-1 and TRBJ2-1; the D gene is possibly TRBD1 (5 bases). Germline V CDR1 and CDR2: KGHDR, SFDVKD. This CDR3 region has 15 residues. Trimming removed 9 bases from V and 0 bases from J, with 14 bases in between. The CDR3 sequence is CATARRDSSYNEQFF. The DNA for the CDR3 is TGTGCCACCGCCCGAAGAGACAGCTCCTACAATGAGCAGTTCTTC.

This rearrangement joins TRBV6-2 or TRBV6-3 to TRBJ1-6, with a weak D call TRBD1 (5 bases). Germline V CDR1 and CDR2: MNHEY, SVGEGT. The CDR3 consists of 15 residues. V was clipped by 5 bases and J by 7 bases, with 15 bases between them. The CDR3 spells CASSAPGQGNSPLHF. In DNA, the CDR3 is TGTGCCAGCAGTGCTCCCGGGCAGGGAAATTCACCCCTCCACTTT.

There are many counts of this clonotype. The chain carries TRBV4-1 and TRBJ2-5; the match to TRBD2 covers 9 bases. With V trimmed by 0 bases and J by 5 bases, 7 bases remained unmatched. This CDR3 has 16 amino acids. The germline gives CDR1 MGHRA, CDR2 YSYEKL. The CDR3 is CASSQEVGGGAETQYF. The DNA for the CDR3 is TGCGCCAGCAGCCAAGAAGTGGGCGGGGGGGCCGAGACCCAGTACTTC.

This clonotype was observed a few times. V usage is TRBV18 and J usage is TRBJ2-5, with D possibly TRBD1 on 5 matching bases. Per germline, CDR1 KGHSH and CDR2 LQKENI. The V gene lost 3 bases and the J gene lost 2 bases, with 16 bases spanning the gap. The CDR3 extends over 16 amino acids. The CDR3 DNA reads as TGTGCCAGCTCACCCCCCCGACAGCTGCTACAAGAGACCCAGTACTTC. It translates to CASSPPRQLLQETQYF. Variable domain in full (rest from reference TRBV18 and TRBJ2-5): NAGVMQNPRHLVRRRGQEARLRCSPMKGHSHVYWYRQLPEEGLKFMVYLQKENIIDESGMPKERFSAEFPKEGPSILRIQQVVRGDSAAYFCASSPPRQLLQETQYFGPGTRLLVL.

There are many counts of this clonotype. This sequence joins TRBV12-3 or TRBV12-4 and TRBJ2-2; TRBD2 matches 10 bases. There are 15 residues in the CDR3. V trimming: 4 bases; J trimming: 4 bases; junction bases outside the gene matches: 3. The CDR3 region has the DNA TGTGCCAGCAGTTCCCAGCGGGGGGGCACCGGGGAGCTGTTTTTT. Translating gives CASSSQRGGTGELFF.

CDR3 DNA sequence: TGCGCCAGCAGCTCGGGACGGAATTACATGAACACTGAAGCTTTCTTT. Its translation is CASSSGRNYMNTEAFF. The chain joins TRBV5-1 to TRBJ1-1; a possible D gene is TRBD1 (5 bases). The CDR3 length is 16 residues. CDR1 and CDR2 (germline): SGHRS, YFSETQ. V was trimmed by 3 bases and J by 0 bases, leaving 15 bases between them.

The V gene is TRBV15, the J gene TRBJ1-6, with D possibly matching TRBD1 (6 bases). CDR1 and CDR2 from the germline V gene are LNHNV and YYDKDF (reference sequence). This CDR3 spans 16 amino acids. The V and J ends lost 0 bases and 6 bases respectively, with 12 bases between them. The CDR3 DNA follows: TGTGCCACCAGCAGAGAAACAGGGATAGGTAATTCACCCCTCCACTTT. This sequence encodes CATSRETGIGNSPLHF.

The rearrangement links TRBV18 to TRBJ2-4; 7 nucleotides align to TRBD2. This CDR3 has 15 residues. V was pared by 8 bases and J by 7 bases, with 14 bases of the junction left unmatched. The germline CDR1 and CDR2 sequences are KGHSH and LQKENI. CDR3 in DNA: TGTGCCAGCACTCCCCCGGGGGGTACGGTCAACATTCAGTACTTC. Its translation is CASTPPGGTVNIQYF.

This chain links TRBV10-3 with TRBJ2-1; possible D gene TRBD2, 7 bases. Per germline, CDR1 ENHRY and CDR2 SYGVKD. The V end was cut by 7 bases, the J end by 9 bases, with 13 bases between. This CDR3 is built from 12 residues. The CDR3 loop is CAINPGEGEQFF. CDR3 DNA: TGTGCCATCAATCCAGGGGAGGGTGAGCAGTTCTTC.

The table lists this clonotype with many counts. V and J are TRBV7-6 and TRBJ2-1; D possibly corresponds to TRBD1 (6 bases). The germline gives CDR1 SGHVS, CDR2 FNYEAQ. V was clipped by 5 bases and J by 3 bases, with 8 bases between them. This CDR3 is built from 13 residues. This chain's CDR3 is CASSGGLYNEQFF. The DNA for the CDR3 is TGTGCCAGCAGCGGGGGCCTCTACAATGAGCAGTTCTTC. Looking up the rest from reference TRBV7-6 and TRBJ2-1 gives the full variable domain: GAGVSQSPRYKVTKRGQDVALRCDPISGHVSLYWYRQALGQGPEFLTYFNYEAQQDKSGLPNDRFSAERPEGSISTLTIQRTEQRDSAMYRCASSGGLYNEQFFGPGTRLTVL.

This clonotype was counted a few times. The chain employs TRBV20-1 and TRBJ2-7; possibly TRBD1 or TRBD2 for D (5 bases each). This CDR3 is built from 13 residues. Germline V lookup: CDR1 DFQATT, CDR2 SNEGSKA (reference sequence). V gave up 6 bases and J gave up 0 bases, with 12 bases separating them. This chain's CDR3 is CSAPGQFSYEQYF. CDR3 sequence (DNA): TGCAGTGCACCGGGGCAGTTCTCCTACGAGCAGTACTTC.

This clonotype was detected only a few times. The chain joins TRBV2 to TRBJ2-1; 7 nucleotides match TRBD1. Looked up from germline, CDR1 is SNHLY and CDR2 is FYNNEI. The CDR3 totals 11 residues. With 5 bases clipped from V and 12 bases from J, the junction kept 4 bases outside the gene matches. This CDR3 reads CASSQGERQFF. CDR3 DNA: TGTGCCAGCAGTCAGGGGGAGCGGCAGTTCTTC.

The CDR3 bases are TGTGCCAGCAGCTTCGCCCCGGCGGGGGTATCCTACGAGCAGTACTTC. Translated, it gives CASSFAPAGVSYEQYF. J is TRBJ2-7 and V is TRBV7-2, with TRBD2 matching 7 bases. This CDR3 is 16 amino acids long. The germline V gene encodes CDR1 SGHTA and CDR2 FQGNSA. Germline trimming cut 3 bases from V and 1 base from J; bases unmatched to any gene: 9.